This T cell receptor (beta chain) was sequenced in a study of T cells of healthy individuals. V lost 0 bases, J lost 10 bases, and 7 bases stayed unmatched. CDR1 is SGHTA and CDR2 is FQGNSA in the germline V gene. CDR3 length: 15 residues. TCRdb ran MiXCR on the 5' RACE reads and lists one entry per CDR3 protein. The table shows about 96,000 distinct CDR3 sequences, with roughly 15% occurring only once. The receptor comes from a human donor in good health. V usage is TRBV7-2 and J usage is TRBJ1-4; 8 bases align to TRBD1. The CDR3 sequence is CASSLAGEQGVKLFF. CDR3 sequence (DNA): TGTGCCAGCAGCTTAGCCGGGGAACAGGGGGTAAAACTGTTTTTT.